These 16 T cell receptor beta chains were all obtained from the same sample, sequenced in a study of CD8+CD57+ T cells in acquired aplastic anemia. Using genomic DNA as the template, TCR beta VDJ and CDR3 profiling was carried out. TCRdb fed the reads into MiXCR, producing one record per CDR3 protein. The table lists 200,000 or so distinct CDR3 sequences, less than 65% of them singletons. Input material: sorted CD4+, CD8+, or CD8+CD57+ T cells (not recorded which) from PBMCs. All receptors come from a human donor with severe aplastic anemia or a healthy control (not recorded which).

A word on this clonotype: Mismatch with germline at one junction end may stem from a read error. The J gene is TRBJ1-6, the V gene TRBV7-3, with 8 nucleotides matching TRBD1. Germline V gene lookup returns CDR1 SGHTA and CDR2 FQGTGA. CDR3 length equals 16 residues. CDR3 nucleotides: TGCGCCAGCAGCTTGGCCGTCGGACAGGGAAATTCACCCCTCCACTTT. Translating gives CASSLAVGQGNSPLHF.

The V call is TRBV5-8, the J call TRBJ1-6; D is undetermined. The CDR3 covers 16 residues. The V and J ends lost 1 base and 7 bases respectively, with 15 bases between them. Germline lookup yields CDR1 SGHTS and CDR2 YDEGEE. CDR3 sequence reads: CASSLYQTEKNSPLHF. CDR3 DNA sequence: TGTGCCAGCAGCTTGTATCAAACGGAGAAGAATTCACCCCTCCACTTT.

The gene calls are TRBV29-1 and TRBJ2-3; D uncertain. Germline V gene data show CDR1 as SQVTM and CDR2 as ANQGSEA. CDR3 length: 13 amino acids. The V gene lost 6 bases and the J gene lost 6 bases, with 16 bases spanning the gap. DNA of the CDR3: TGCAGCGTGGGCCTCTCTAGAGAGGATACGCAGTATTTT. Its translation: CSVGLSREDTQYF.

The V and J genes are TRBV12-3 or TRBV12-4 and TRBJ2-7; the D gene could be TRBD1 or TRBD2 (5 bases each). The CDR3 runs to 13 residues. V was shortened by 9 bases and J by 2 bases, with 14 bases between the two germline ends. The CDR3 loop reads CASASGHTYEQYF. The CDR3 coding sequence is TGTGCCAGTGCTTCGGGGCATACCTACGAGCAGTACTTC.

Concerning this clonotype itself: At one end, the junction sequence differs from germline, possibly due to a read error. This CDR3 is CASSPKPAEGYTF. The CDR3 DNA reads TGTGCTAGCAGCCCGAAACCTGCCGAGGGCTACACCTTC. The chain has TRBV5-4 and TRBJ1-2; D ambiguous. There are 13 residues in the CDR3. The germline V gene encodes CDR1 SGHNT and CDR2 YYREEE (reference sequence).

CDR3 sequence reads: CASSLGPTGANVLTF. CDR3 nucleotide sequence: TGTGCCAGCAGCTTGGGCCCGACCGGGGCCAACGTCCTGACTTTC. The gene calls are TRBV5-6 and TRBJ2-6; D gene uncertain. From germline, CDR1 is SGHDT and CDR2 YYEEEE. The length of the CDR3 is 15 residues. The V end was cut by 0 bases, the J end by 4 bases, with 8 bases between.

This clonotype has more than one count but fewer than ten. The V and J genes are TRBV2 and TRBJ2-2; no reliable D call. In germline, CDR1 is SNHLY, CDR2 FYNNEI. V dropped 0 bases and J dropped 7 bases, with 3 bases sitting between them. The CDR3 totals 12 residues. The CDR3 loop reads CASSEASGELFF. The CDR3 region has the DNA TGTGCCAGCAGTGAAGCCAGCGGGGAGCTGTTTTTT.

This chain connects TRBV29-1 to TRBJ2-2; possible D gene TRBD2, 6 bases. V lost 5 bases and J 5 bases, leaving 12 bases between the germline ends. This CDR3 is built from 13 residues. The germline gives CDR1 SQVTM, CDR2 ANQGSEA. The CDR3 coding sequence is TGCAGCGTTAAAATGGGGGGAACCGGGGAGCTGTTTTTT. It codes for CSVKMGGTGELFF.

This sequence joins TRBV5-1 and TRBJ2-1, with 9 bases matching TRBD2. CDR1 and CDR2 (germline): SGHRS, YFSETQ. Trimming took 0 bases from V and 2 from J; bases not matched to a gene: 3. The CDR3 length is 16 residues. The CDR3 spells CASSLGSSGTYNEQFF. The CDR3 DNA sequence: TGCGCCAGCAGCTTGGGGTCTAGCGGGACCTACAATGAGCAGTTCTTC.

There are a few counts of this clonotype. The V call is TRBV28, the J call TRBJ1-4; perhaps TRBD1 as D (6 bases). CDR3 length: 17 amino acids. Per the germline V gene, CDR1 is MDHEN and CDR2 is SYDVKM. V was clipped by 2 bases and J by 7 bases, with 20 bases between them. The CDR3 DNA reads TGTGCCAGCAGTTTACTGGGGGCGCTGGAGGGGGGTGAAAAACTGTTTTTT. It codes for CASSLLGALEGGEKLFF.

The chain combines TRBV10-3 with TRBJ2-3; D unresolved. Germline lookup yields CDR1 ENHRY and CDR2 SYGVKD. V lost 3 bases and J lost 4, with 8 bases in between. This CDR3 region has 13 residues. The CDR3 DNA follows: TGTGCCATCAGTGATATTGGACCAGATACGCAGTATTTT. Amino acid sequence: CAISDIGPDTQYF.

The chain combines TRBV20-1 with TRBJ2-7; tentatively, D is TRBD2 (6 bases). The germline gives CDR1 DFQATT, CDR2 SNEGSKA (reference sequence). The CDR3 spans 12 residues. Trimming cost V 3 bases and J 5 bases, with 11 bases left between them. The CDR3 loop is CSARTGDDEQYF. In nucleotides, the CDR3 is TGCAGTGCTAGGACGGGAGACGACGAGCAGTACTTC.

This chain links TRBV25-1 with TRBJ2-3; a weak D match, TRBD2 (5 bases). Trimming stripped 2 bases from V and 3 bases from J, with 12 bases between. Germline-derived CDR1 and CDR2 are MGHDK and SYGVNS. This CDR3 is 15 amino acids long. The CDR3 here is CASSESGVGTDTQYF. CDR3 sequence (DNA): TGTGCCAGCAGTGAAAGCGGCGTGGGGACAGATACGCAGTATTTT.

CDR3 nucleotide sequence: TGTGCCAGCAGTAGACTAGCGGGAGGTCTCGGCACAGATACGCAGTATTTT. Translating it yields CASSRLAGGLGTDTQYF. This chain uses TRBV25-1 with TRBJ2-3; 13 bases match TRBD2. The trim removed 5 bases at V and 1 base at J, leaving 6 bases unmatched. CDR1 MGHDK and CDR2 SYGVNS come from the germline V gene. CDR3 size: 17 residues.

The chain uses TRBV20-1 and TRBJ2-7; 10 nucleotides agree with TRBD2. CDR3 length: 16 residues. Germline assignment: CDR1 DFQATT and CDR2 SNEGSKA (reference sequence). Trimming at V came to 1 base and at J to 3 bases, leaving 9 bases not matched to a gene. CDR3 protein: CSARGQGTSEYYEQYF. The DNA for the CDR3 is TGCAGTGCTAGAGGACAGGGGACTAGCGAATACTACGAGCAGTACTTC.

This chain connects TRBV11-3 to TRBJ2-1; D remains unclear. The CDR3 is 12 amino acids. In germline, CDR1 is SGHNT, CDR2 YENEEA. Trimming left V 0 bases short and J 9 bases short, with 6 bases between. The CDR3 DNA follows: TGTGCCAGCAGCTTAGACCACTCTGAGCAGTTCTTC. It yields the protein CASSLDHSEQFF.